Listed here is a single TCR beta chain. Original methodology: Reference gene primer amplification gave estimated nucleated cell counts. Profiling relied on immunoSEQ multiplex PCR, and the TCRdb table lists in-frame clones only, not all of them. Clonal size and the V and J genes are those of that table, whereas D and trimming came from the DNA. The repertoire has some 160,000 clones, roughly 90% of them found once; the top ten carry 2.5% to 3%. These data belong to a study of blood T cell repertoires in COVID-19. Study as a whole: COVID-19 samples, acute and convalescent, were from the United States, Italy and Spain. T cells, B-cell-depleted T cells, or PBMCs supplied cDNA or gDNA.

This CDR3 is 13 amino acids long. The J segment lost 9 bases and the V segment lost 4 bases, leaving 5 bases of the junction unmatched. Per germline, CDR1 GTSNPN and CDR2 SVGIG (reference sequence). The chain employs TRBV30 and TRBJ1-6, with 8 nucleotides matching TRBD1. What was sequenced was peripheral blood. This TCR was sampled from a man aged 60-69 years with acute or convalescent COVID-19. CDR3 sequence (DNA): TGTGCCTGGATGGGTGACAGGGGTTCACCCCTCCACTTT. Encoded protein: CAWMGDRGSPLHF.